A single sample gave rise to the 32 T cell receptor beta chains below, sequenced in a study of control samples from healthy donors and cancer patients. Only in-frame clones appear in the TCRdb table, and some are missing; sequencing was by immunoSEQ multiplex PCR. The sample consists of 75,000 to 95,000 clones, 70% to 90% of them appearing once. Sequenced input: PBMCs. These receptors originate from a woman aged 45 to 65 with colorectal cancer.

The chain combines TRBV5-1 with TRBJ1-5; possible D gene TRBD1, 5 bases. Germline V gene data show CDR1 as SGHRS and CDR2 as YFSETQ. The CDR3 length is 14 residues. V lost 1 base, J lost 7 bases, and 12 bases lay in between. The CDR3 reads CASSLYGGDQPQHF. Written as DNA, the CDR3 is TGCGCCAGCAGCTTGTATGGAGGGGACCAGCCCCAGCATTTT.

The rearrangement links TRBV5-1 to TRBJ2-3; weak D call: TRBD1 (7 bases). V was shortened by 4 bases and J by 6 bases, with 18 bases between the two germline ends. The CDR3 consists of 15 residues. CDR1 and CDR2 from the germline V gene are SGHRS and YFSETQ. The CDR3 sequence is CASSPGQEGTDTQYF. As DNA, the CDR3 is TGCGCCAGCAGCCCCGGACAGGAGGGGACGGATACGCAGTATTTT.

The chain links TRBV10-1 to TRBJ2-2; D remains ambiguous. CDR1 is WNHNN, CDR2 SYGVQD, per germline (reference sequence). The CDR3 contains 11 residues. The V and J ends lost 6 bases and 6 bases respectively, with 5 bases between them. CDR3 amino acids: CASSTAGELFF. CDR3 coding DNA: TGCGCCAGCAGCACGGCCGGGGAGCTGTTTTTT.

The chain links TRBV12-3 or TRBV12-4 to TRBJ1-2; possible D gene TRBD1, 6 bases. The V gene lost 4 bases and the J gene lost 7 bases, with 13 bases spanning the gap. The CDR3 is 13 residues long. The DNA for the CDR3 is TGTGCCAGCAGTTCGACAGGAGGTATTGGCTACACCTTC. Translating it yields CASSSTGGIGYTF.

V and J are TRBV6-2 or TRBV6-3 and TRBJ1-4, with a weak D call TRBD1 (6 bases). From germline, CDR1 is MNHEY and CDR2 SVGEGT. The CDR3 sequence is 15 residues long. V lost 2 bases, J lost 10 bases, and 17 bases lay in between. In nucleotides, the CDR3 is TGTGCCAGCAGTTACCTTCAGGGGAGTGGCGGAAAACTGTTTTTT. Amino acids: CASSYLQGSGGKLFF.

The chain has TRBV7-7 and TRBJ2-2, with D possibly matching TRBD2 (6 bases). CDR3 length equals 15 residues. V dropped 1 base and J dropped 4 bases, with 10 bases sitting between them. Germline CDR1 is SSHAT and CDR2 is FNYEAQ (reference sequence). The CDR3 DNA is TGTGCCAGCAGCTTAGAAGCGGGTGGCACCGGGGAGCTGTTTTTT. Its translation is CASSLEAGGTGELFF.

The chain has TRBV5-8 and TRBJ2-7; D tentatively reads TRBD1 or TRBD2 (5 bases each). This CDR3 is 13 amino acids long. Trimming shortened V by 4 bases and J by 11 bases, and 19 bases separated the two germline ends. The germline CDR1 and CDR2 sequences are SGHTS and YDEGEE. CDR3 nucleotide sequence: TGTGCCAGCAGCCCCTCAGGGACCCGTCTTGAGTACGTC. Translation: CASSPSGTRLEYV.

The chain recombines TRBV4-1 with TRBJ1-2, with 10 bases aligning to TRBD1. V lost 5 bases, J lost 6 bases, and 9 bases stayed unmatched. Per germline, CDR1 MGHRA and CDR2 YSYEKL. CDR3 length: 15 amino acids. The CDR3: CASSRGQGLWDGYTF. The CDR3 nucleotides read TGCGCCAGCAGCAGGGGACAGGGGCTTTGGGATGGCTACACCTTC.

CDR3 loop: CASSGFILSGYTF. In DNA, the CDR3 is TGTGCCAGCAGCGGCTTTATCTTAAGCGGCTACACCTTC. V is TRBV5-6 and J is TRBJ1-2; D is undetermined. CDR3 length: 13 amino acids. Trimming pared 4 bases from V and 8 bases from J, leaving 15 bases between. The germline CDR1 and CDR2 sequences are SGHDT and YYEEEE.

In this sample, this clone turned up once. The rearrangement joins TRBV7-2 to TRBJ2-2; D tentatively reads TRBD1 or TRBD2 (5 bases each). Germline V gene data show CDR1 as SGHTA and CDR2 as FQGNSA. Trimming took 1 base from V and 0 from J, leaving 9 bases between them. This CDR3 comprises 16 residues. This chain's CDR3 is CASSLGGAANTGELFF. CDR3 nucleotide sequence: TGTGCCAGCAGCTTAGGAGGGGCCGCGAACACCGGGGAGCTGTTTTTT. Full variable domain (outside the CDR3, taken from reference TRBV7-2 and TRBJ2-2): GAGVSQSPSNKVTEKGKDVELRCDPISGHTALYWYRQSLGQGLEFLIYFQGNSAPDKSGLPSDRFSAERTGGSVSTLTIQRTQQEDSAVYLCASSLGGAANTGELFFGEGSRLTVL.

This clone was detected only once. The chain is built from TRBV29-1 and TRBJ2-6, with D possibly TRBD1 on 5 matching bases. The CDR3 runs 14 residues. Germline-derived CDR1 and CDR2 are SQVTM and ANQGSEA. V lost 6 bases to trimming and J lost 2 bases, with 11 bases between them. CDR3 coding DNA: TGCAGCGTCGGACAAGACCCTGGGGCCAACGTCCTGACTTTC. This translates into CSVGQDPGANVLTF.

The chain couples TRBV7-9 to TRBJ1-4; D is unresolved. The V gene lost 5 bases and the J gene lost 5 bases, with 12 bases spanning the gap. This CDR3 comprises 14 residues. The germline V gene encodes CDR1 SEHNR and CDR2 FQNEAQ (reference sequence). As DNA, the CDR3 is TGTGCCAGCAGCCGTGGGTATAAGAATGAAAAACTGTTTTTT. It yields the protein CASSRGYKNEKLFF. The variable domain in full, completed from reference TRBV7-9 and TRBJ1-4, reads DTGVSQNPRHKITKRGQNVTFRCDPISEHNRLYWYRQTLGQGPEFLTYFQNEAQLEKSRLLSDRFSAERPKGSFSTLEIQRTEQGDSAMYLCASSRGYKNEKLFFGSGTQLSVL.

This chain links TRBV25-1 with TRBJ1-1; D is undetermined. CDR1 is MGHDK, CDR2 SYGVNS, per germline. The length of the CDR3 is 14 residues. V lost 4 bases, J lost 4 bases, and 13 bases lay in between. The CDR3 sequence is CASSGVGGRTEAFF. CDR3 in DNA: TGTGCCAGCAGTGGAGTGGGCGGGCGCACTGAAGCTTTCTTT. The complete variable domain, with remaining parts taken from reference TRBV25-1 and TRBJ1-1, reads EADIYQTPRYLVIGTGKKITLECSQTMGHDKMYWYQQDPGMELHLIHYSYGVNSTEKGDLSSESTVSRIRTEHFPLTLESARPSHTSQYLCASSGVGGRTEAFFGQGTRLTVV.

The chain combines TRBV12-2 with TRBJ2-3. TRBV12-2 is a known pseudogene. CDR3 length: 13 residues. CDR3 in DNA: TGTGCAAGTCGTCCCGGGCCACTCCTTACGCAGTATTTT. Its translation: CASRPGPLLTQYF.

The chain combines TRBV13 with TRBJ2-3; TRBD2 aligns across 15 bases. The CDR3 has 18 amino acids. The trim removed 5 bases at V and 0 bases at J, leaving 6 bases unmatched. Germline CDR1 PRHDT, CDR2 FYEKMQ (reference sequence). CDR3 coding DNA: TGTGCCAGCAGCCGGACTAGCGGGGGGGCGGTAAGCACAGATACGCAGTATTTT. Its protein product is CASSRTSGGAVSTDTQYF.

The CDR3 loop reads CASSLPSTDTQYF. For the CDR3, the DNA is TGCGCCAGCAGCCTACCGTCCACAGATACGCAGTATTTT. The chain uses TRBV4-1 and TRBJ2-3, with D unresolved. Germline V gives CDR1 MGHRA, CDR2 YSYEKL. Trimming left V 4 bases short and J 2 bases short, with 7 bases between. This CDR3 spans 13 amino acids.

This rearrangement joins TRBV5-4 to TRBJ2-3; either TRBD1 or TRBD2 may fit D (5 bases each). The CDR3 length is 13 residues. The V end was cut by 0 bases, the J end by 11 bases, with 13 bases between. The germline V gene encodes CDR1 SGHNT and CDR2 YYREEE (reference sequence). Here the CDR3 reads CASSLELGVEQYF. The DNA for the CDR3 is TGTGCCAGCAGCTTGGAGCTGGGGGTGGAGCAGTATTTT.

V usage is TRBV4-3 and J usage is TRBJ1-2; 9 bases line up with TRBD1. The J segment lost 5 bases and the V segment lost 0 bases, leaving 7 bases of the junction unmatched. CDR1 is LGHNA, CDR2 YSLEER, per germline. This CDR3 has 16 amino acids. For the CDR3, the DNA is TGCGCCAGCAGCCAAGATCGCCGGGACAGGGCGTATGGCTACACCTTC. This gives the protein CASSQDRRDRAYGYTF.

V is TRBV30 and J is TRBJ2-6; unclear D gene. Germline-derived CDR1 and CDR2 are GTSNPN and SVGIG (reference sequence). The CDR3 totals 15 residues. V gave up 0 bases and J gave up 0 bases, with 6 bases separating them. Here the CDR3 DNA reads TGTGCCTGGAGTGTTGGGGTCTCTGGGGCCAACGTCCTGACTTTC. Its translation: CAWSVGVSGANVLTF.

The chain carries TRBV30 and TRBJ1-3; no reliable D call. The germline V gene encodes CDR1 GTSNPN and CDR2 SVGIG (reference sequence). This CDR3 contains 14 residues. The V end lost 2 bases, the J end lost 0 bases, and 8 bases lay between the germline ends. The chain's CDR3 is CAWSFGSSGNTIYF. CDR3 DNA sequence: TGTGCCTGGAGTTTCGGGAGCTCTGGAAACACCATATATTTT.

The table lists this clone with a count of one. The rearrangement joins TRBV3-1 (or the pseudogene TRBV3-2) to TRBJ2-5; 10 bases agree with TRBD2. There are 17 residues in the CDR3. V shed 3 bases and J 5 bases; nucleotides not matched to a gene: 12. CDR1 LGHDT and CDR2 YNNKEL come from the germline V gene (reference sequence). The CDR3 reads CASSQKRGGRIGETQYF. In nucleotides, the CDR3 is TGTGCCAGCAGCCAGAAGCGGGGGGGCCGGATTGGTGAGACCCAGTACTTC.

This clone was seen a single time. The V and J genes are TRBV9 and TRBJ1-1; 9 nucleotides match TRBD1. There are 15 residues in the CDR3. Germline V CDR1 and CDR2: SGDLS, YYNGEE. Unmatched junction bases numbered 8, after V lost 3 bases and J lost 5 bases. CDR3 DNA: TGTGCCAGCAGCGAGGGACAGGGCGTAGGGACTGAAGCTTTCTTT. Translation: CASSEGQGVGTEAFF. Using reference TRBV9 and TRBJ1-1 for the parts outside the CDR3, the full variable domain is DSGVTQTPKHLITATGQRVTLRCSPRSGDLSVYWYQQSLDQGLQFLIQYYNGEERAKGNILERFSAQQFPDLHSELNLSSLELGDSALYFCASSEGQGVGTEAFFGQGTRLTVV.

The chain is built from TRBV5-6 and TRBJ2-7, with D perhaps matching TRBD2 (6 bases). Trimming took 4 bases from V and 9 from J, leaving 20 bases between them. The CDR3 sequence is 14 residues long. Germline assignment: CDR1 SGHDT and CDR2 YYEEEE. The CDR3 here is CASSGAGTRSGQYV. In DNA, the CDR3 is TGTGCCAGCAGCGGTGCGGGGACCCGAAGTGGGCAGTACGTC.

The DNA of the CDR3 is TGTGCCAGCAGCCCCCGTATAGACCGGGGGGGCCGTGGCACAGATACGCAGTATTTT. As protein: CASSPRIDRGGRGTDTQYF. The V and J genes are TRBV7-2 and TRBJ2-3; 8 nucleotides line up with TRBD2. There are 19 residues in the CDR3. Germline assignment: CDR1 SGHTA and CDR2 FQGNSA. Trimming removed 5 bases from V and 1 base from J; junction bases left unmatched: 17.

This rearrangement joins TRBV6-5 to TRBJ2-3; D unclear. The germline CDR1 and CDR2 sequences are MNHEY and SVGAGI. There are 13 residues in the CDR3. Trimming took 8 bases from V and 5 from J, leaving 14 bases between them. The CDR3 region is CASWSILGDTQYF. CDR3 DNA: TGTGCCAGCTGGTCTATTCTCGGAGATACGCAGTATTTT.

V usage is TRBV6-1 and J usage is TRBJ1-2, with a weak D call TRBD1 (6 bases). This CDR3 has 14 amino acids. Germline V lookup: CDR1 MNHNS, CDR2 SASEGT. V was shortened by 2 bases and J by 5 bases, with 12 bases between the two germline ends. The CDR3 loop is CASSETQGGYGYTF. The CDR3 region has the DNA TGTGCCAGCAGTGAAACACAGGGCGGGTATGGCTACACCTTC.

The chain has TRBV7-2 and TRBJ2-3; possible D gene TRBD2, 7 bases. V was cut by 4 bases and J by 13 bases, with 21 bases left in between. The germline V gene has CDR1 SGHTA and CDR2 FQGNSA. The CDR3 covers 14 residues. CDR3 nucleotides: TGTGCCAGCAGCTACCAAGGGGGGGAGAAGCCCAAGTATTTT. Translation gives CASSYQGGEKPKYF. Full variable domain (remainder filled in from reference TRBV7-2 and TRBJ2-3): GAGVSQSPSNKVTEKGKDVELRCDPISGHTALYWYRQSLGQGLEFLIYFQGNSAPDKSGLPSDRFSAERTGGSVSTLTIQRTQQEDSAVYLCASSYQGGEKPKYFGPGTRLTVL.

The chain joins TRBV21-1 to TRBJ2-7. TRBV21-1 is a pseudogene locus. The CDR3 contains 17 residues. CDR3 in amino acids: CASSKGGRDLGEYEQYV. CDR3 nucleotide sequence: TGTGCCAGCAGCAAAGGGGGCCGGGACCTTGGAGAGTACGAGCAGTACGTC.

This clone was seen once. The chain joins TRBV7-9 to TRBJ2-5, with 11 bases fitting TRBD2. Germline V gives CDR1 SEHNR, CDR2 FQNEAQ (reference sequence). V lost 4 bases, J lost 4 bases, and 8 bases stayed unmatched. The CDR3 sequence is 16 residues long. CDR3 sequence reads: CASSYSGGAVAETQYF. The CDR3 DNA is TGTGCCAGCAGCTATAGCGGGGGGGCGGTAGCAGAGACCCAGTACTTC.

The CDR3 DNA follows: TGTGCCAGCAGCCTGGGGCAGAACTATGGCTACACCTTC. Translation: CASSLGQNYGYTF. The chain recombines TRBV3-1 (or the pseudogene TRBV3-2) with TRBJ1-2; weak D call: TRBD1 (5 bases). Trimming shortened V by 4 bases and J by 2 bases, and 8 bases separated the two germline ends. The CDR3 has 13 residues. Germline CDR1 and CDR2: LGHDT and YNNKEL (reference sequence).

This sequence joins TRBV5-8 and TRBJ2-1; D ambiguous. Trimming shortened V by 3 bases and J by 7 bases, and 17 bases separated the two germline ends. The CDR3 spans 15 residues. CDR1 is SGHTS, CDR2 YDEGEE, per germline. CDR3 in DNA: TGTGCCAGCAGCTCTCCCCGGCCACTTTGGAATGAGCAGTTCTTC. This gives the protein CASSSPRPLWNEQFF.

This clone has a single count. The chain recombines TRBV3-1 (or the pseudogene TRBV3-2) with TRBJ2-2; TRBD2 agrees at 9 bases. Germline values: CDR1 LGHDT, CDR2 YNNKEL (reference sequence). The CDR3 has 17 residues. Trimming cost V 0 bases and J 7 bases; bases outside gene matches: 9. CDR3: CASSQEKIAGESGELFF. CDR3 bases: TGTGCCAGCAGCCAAGAAAAGATAGCGGGGGAGAGCGGGGAGCTGTTTTTT.